This TCR beta chain was documented in a study of blood T cell repertoires in COVID-19. Study context: Sites in the United States, Italy and Spain provided acute and convalescent COVID-19 samples. Nucleic acid was either cDNA or gDNA, and it came from T cells, B-cell-depleted T cells, or PBMCs.

The CDR3 has 12 amino acids. Trimming took 5 bases from V and 4 from J, leaving 7 bases between them. Germline V gene sequence: CDR1 MNHNY, CDR2 SVGAGI (reference sequence). In the original workflow: Counts of nucleated cells, estimated from reference gene primer amplification, were obtained. Using immunoSEQ multiplex PCR, the repertoire was profiled, and TCRdb retains in-frame clones only, with some absent. V and J calls and clone size come straight from that table; D and trimming were deduced from the DNA. The sample holds about 160,000 clones; 85% are singletons and the top ten take around 3.2%. The sequenced sample was peripheral blood. The rearrangement uses TRBV6-6 and TRBJ2-3; D uncertain. The sequence was collected from a human donor with acute or convalescent COVID-19. The donor label of this sample is uncertain. The CDR3 DNA reads as TGTGCCAGCAGTCCCGTCGCAGATACGCAGTATTTT. Its protein product is CASSPVADTQYF.